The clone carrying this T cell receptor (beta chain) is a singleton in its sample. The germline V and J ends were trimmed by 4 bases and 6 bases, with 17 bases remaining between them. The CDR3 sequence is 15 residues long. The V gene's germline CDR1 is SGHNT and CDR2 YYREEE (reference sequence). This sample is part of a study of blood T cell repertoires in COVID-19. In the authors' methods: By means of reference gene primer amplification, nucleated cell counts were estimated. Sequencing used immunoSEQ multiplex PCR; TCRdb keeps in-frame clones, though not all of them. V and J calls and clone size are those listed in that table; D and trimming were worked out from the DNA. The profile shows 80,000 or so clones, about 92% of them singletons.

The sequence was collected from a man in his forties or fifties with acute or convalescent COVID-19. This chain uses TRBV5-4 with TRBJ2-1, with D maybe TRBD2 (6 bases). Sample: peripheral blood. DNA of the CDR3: TGTGCCAGCAGCCGCTGGGGCGGGAAGAGCAATGAGCAGTTCTTC. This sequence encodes CASSRWGGKSNEQFF.